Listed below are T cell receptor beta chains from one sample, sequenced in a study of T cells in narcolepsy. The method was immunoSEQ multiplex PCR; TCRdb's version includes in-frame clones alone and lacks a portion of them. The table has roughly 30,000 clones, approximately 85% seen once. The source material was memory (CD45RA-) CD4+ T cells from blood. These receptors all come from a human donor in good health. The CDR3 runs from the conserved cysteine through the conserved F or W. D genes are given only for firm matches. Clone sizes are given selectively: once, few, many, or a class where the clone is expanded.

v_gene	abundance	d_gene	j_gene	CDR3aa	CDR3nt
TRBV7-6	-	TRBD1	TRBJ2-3	CASSPSRGPGTDTQYF	TGTGCCAGCAGCCCATCCAGGGGGCCGGGCACAGATACGCAGTATTTT
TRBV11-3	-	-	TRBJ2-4	CASSLVARDTKNIQYF	TGTGCCAGCAGCTTAGTCGCCAGGGATACCAAAAACATTCAGTACTTC
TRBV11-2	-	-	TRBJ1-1	CASSLGRRAMNTEAFF	TGTGCCAGCAGCTTAGGACGGCGGGCTATGAACACTGAAGCTTTCTTT
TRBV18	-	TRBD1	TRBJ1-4	CASSETGQAREKLFF	TGTGCCAGCTCAGAAACTGGACAGGCCCGTGAAAAACTGTTTTTT
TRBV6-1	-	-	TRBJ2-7	CASSELYEQYF	TGTGCCAGCAGTGAATTGTACGAGCAGTACTTC
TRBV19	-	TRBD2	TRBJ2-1	CASSNPGLAGGYEQFF	TGTGCCAGTAGTAACCCGGGACTAGCGGGAGGTTATGAGCAGTTCTTC
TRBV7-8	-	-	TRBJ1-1	CASSGRSFVGTEAFF	TGTGCCAGCAGCGGCCGGAGTTTTGTTGGAACTGAAGCTTTCTTT
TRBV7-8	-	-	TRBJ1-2	CASSPGRGGSNYGYTF	TGTGCCAGCAGTCCTGGACGGGGGGGGAGTAACTATGGCTACACCTTC
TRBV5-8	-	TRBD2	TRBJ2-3	CASSRSGSVAGSADTQYF	TGTGCCAGCAGCCGTTCGGGTAGTGTAGCGGGAAGCGCAGATACGCAGTATTTT
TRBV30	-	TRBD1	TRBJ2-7	CAWRSIGGANEQYF	TGTGCCTGGAGGTCAATAGGGGGCGCGAACGAGCAGTACTTC
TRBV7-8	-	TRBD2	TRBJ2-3	CASSRGASGSTDTQYF	TGTGCCAGCAGCAGGGGGGCTAGCGGGAGCACAGATACGCAGTATTTT
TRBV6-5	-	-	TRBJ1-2	CASSYSEGSGYTF	TGTGCCAGCAGTTACTCGGAGGGGTCAGGCTACACCTTC
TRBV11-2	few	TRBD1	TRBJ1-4	CASNALDRGRLFF	TGTGCCAGCAACGCACTAGACAGGGGTCGACTGTTTTTT
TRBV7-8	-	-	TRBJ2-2	CASSFLNTGELFF	TGTGCCAGCAGCTTTCTGAACACCGGGGAGCTGTTTTTT
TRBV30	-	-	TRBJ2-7	CAWSALPPFDSLSYEQYF	TGTGCCTGGAGTGCCCTACCTCCTTTTGACAGCCTCTCCTACGAGCAGTACTTC